These 18 T cell receptor beta chains share one sample of origin, sequenced in a study of shared clonotypes between healthy human individuals. Method: immunoSEQ multiplex PCR; TCRdb's copy keeps in-frame clones and lacks some. The sample consists of around 120,000 clones, less than 75% of them appearing once. Input material: memory CD8+ T cells sorted from blood. Subset given: CD45RO+ cells pooled with CCR7-negative TemRA cells. Receptors were obtained from a woman younger than 45 in good health.

The chain employs TRBV5-4 and TRBJ1-3; D gene uncertain. The CDR3 totals 14 residues. Germline assignment: CDR1 SGHNT and CDR2 YYREEE (reference sequence). Trimming took off 2 bases at V and 0 bases at J, with 6 bases between the two ends. CDR3: CASSFRDSGNTIYF. CDR3 coding DNA: TGTGCCAGCAGCTTCCGAGACTCTGGAAACACCATATATTTT. The full variable domain, its missing parts supplied by reference TRBV5-4 and TRBJ1-3, is ETGVTQSPTHLIKTRGQQVTLRCSSQSGHNTVSWYQQALGQGPQFIFQYYREEENGRGNFPPRFSGLQFPNYSSELNVNALELDDSALYLCASSFRDSGNTIYFGEGSWLTVV.

As DNA, the CDR3 is TGTGCCAGTAGTATGGGGGCGGGGTACAATGAGCAGTTCTTC. It encodes CASSMGAGYNEQFF. The V gene is TRBV19, the J gene TRBJ2-1, with D perhaps TRBD1 or TRBD2 (6 bases each). V was pared by 3 bases and J by 4 bases, with 10 bases between. Germline V lookup: CDR1 LNHDA, CDR2 SQIVND (reference sequence). This CDR3 comprises 14 residues. The full variable domain, in which reference TRBV19 and TRBJ2-1 provide the parts outside the CDR3, is DGGITQSPKYLFRKEGQNVTLSCEQNLNHDAMYWYRQDPGQGLRLIYYSQIVNDFQKGDIAEGYSVSREKKESFPLTVTSAQKNPTAFYLCASSMGAGYNEQFFGPGTRLTVL.

The chain is built from TRBV5-1 and TRBJ2-7; maybe TRBD2 (6 bases). The CDR3 sequence is 14 residues long. Germline-derived CDR1 and CDR2 are SGHRS and YFSETQ. Trimming stripped 0 bases from V and 5 bases from J, with 12 bases between. The CDR3 loop reads CASSLGDLYDEQYF. CDR3 in DNA: TGCGCCAGCAGCTTGGGGGACTTATACGACGAGCAGTACTTC.

The rearrangement joins TRBV7-9 to TRBJ1-2; D is ambiguous. V gave up 0 bases and J gave up 7 bases, with 15 bases separating them. CDR3 length equals 15 residues. Germline CDR1 reads SEHNR; CDR2 reads FQNEAQ (reference sequence). The CDR3 sequence: CASSLAPLTGSGYTF. In nucleotides, the CDR3 is TGTGCCAGCAGCTTAGCCCCCTTGACTGGGTCTGGCTACACCTTC.

V is TRBV7-9 and J is TRBJ2-7, with a possible D match to TRBD1 (6 bases). Deletions cut 5 bases from V and 2 bases from J, with 13 bases between. The CDR3 extends over 14 amino acids. CDR1 and CDR2 from the germline V gene are SEHNR and FQNEAQ (reference sequence). The CDR3 here is CASSPAQGTYEQYF. The CDR3 DNA reads TGTGCCAGCAGCCCAGCCCAGGGGACCTACGAGCAGTACTTC.

V and J are TRBV4-1 and TRBJ2-2, with D perhaps TRBD1 (6 bases). The CDR3 is 16 amino acids. V lost 2 bases to trimming and J lost 2 bases, with 12 bases between them. The germline V gene has CDR1 MGHRA and CDR2 YSYEKL. The CDR3 DNA is TGCGCCAGCAGCCAATCTGGGGGCCTAAACACCGGGGAGCTGTTTTTT. Protein: CASSQSGGLNTGELFF.

This clone was seen only a few times. This chain connects TRBV6-4 to TRBJ2-3; D not resolved. The CDR3 is made up of 14 amino acids. V was clipped by 2 bases and J by 4 bases, with 10 bases between them. The germline V gene has CDR1 MRHNA and CDR2 SNTAGT. The CDR3 loop reads CASSDRDGADTQYF. In DNA, the CDR3 is TGTGCCAGCAGTGACAGGGATGGGGCAGATACGCAGTATTTT.

This clone was recorded at least ten times. The gene calls are TRBV25-1 and TRBJ2-1; TRBD1 agrees at 10 bases. Germline CDR1 MGHDK, CDR2 SYGVNS. The V gene end was trimmed by 6 bases and the J gene end by 4 bases; junction bases not matched to a gene: 6. This CDR3 contains 15 residues. CDR3: CASSRGGQGYNEQFF. The CDR3, as DNA: TGTGCCAGCAGCCGAGGGGGACAGGGGTACAATGAGCAGTTCTTC.

This clone came up once. This rearrangement joins TRBV2 to TRBJ2-3, with 14 bases aligning to TRBD2. This CDR3 contains 15 residues. J was trimmed by 3 bases and V by 6 bases; bases with no gene match: 2. Looked up from germline, CDR1 is SNHLY and CDR2 is FYNNEI. CDR3 coding DNA: TGTGCCAGCAGCGGGACTAGCGGGAGAACAGATACGCAGTATTTT. It specifies CASSGTSGRTDTQYF.

The sample holds a few counts of this clone. The CDR3 coding sequence is TGTGCCAGCAGCTTGTCCAGGGGGGACACTGAAGCTTTCTTT. It translates to CASSLSRGDTEAFF. The rearrangement joins TRBV7-3 to TRBJ1-1, with 7 bases that match TRBD1. The CDR3 totals 14 residues. The J segment lost 3 bases and the V segment lost 3 bases, leaving 4 bases of the junction unmatched. Germline V CDR1 and CDR2: SGHTA, FQGTGA. The full variable domain, its missing parts supplied by reference TRBV7-3 and TRBJ1-1, is GAGVSQTPSNKVTEKGKYVELRCDPISGHTALYWYRQSLGQGPEFLIYFQGTGAADDSGLPNDRFFAVRPEGSVSTLKIQRTERGDSAVYLCASSLSRGDTEAFFGQGTRLTVV.

The V call is TRBV28, the J call TRBJ2-3; D not certain. Germline CDR1 is MDHEN and CDR2 is SYDVKM. Trimming removed 6 bases at V and 2 bases at J, with 15 bases between. This CDR3 region has 15 residues. DNA of the CDR3: TGTGCCAGCAGCGCAGCCGCAGGCCACACAGATACGCAGTATTTT. As protein: CASSAAAGHTDTQYF.

The V gene is TRBV5-1, the J gene TRBJ2-1; D gene uncertain. Germline loops: CDR1 SGHRS, CDR2 YFSETQ. The CDR3 runs to 12 residues. Trimming cost V 9 bases and J 9 bases, with 16 bases left between them. CDR3 nucleotide sequence: TGCGCCACCCCTTTTCTCAGTTGTGAGCAGTTCTTC. Its protein product is CATPFLSCEQFF.

This clone was seen repeatedly, ten times or more. The chain is built from TRBV11-2 and TRBJ1-2; D is perhaps TRBD1 (5 bases). Deletions cut 7 bases from V and 4 bases from J, with 13 bases between. The germline CDR1 and CDR2 sequences are SGHAT and FQNNGV. The CDR3 totals 13 residues. This CDR3 is CASTLLGGYGYTF. CDR3 DNA: TGTGCCAGCACCCTATTGGGGGGCTATGGCTACACCTTC.

The CDR3, as DNA: TGTGCCAGCGGGGAGGCAGGGGCCACAGATACGCAGTATTTT. Translation gives CASGEAGATDTQYF. The V and J genes are TRBV6-4 and TRBJ2-3, with D possibly being TRBD1 or TRBD2 (6 bases each). V lost 8 bases and J 2 bases, leaving 14 bases between the germline ends. Per the germline V gene, CDR1 is MRHNA and CDR2 is SNTAGT. This CDR3 has 14 residues.

This chain joins TRBV27 and TRBJ2-3; no reliable D call. V lost 3 bases and J lost 0, with 7 bases in between. The CDR3 runs to 14 residues. From germline, CDR1 is MNHEY and CDR2 SMNVEV (reference sequence). The CDR3 is CASSLIPSTDTQYF. The CDR3 DNA sequence: TGTGCCAGCAGTTTGATACCTAGCACAGATACGCAGTATTTT.

The chain combines TRBV7-3 with TRBJ1-5; D gene unclear. CDR1 is SGHTA and CDR2 is FQGTGA in the germline V gene. V lost 5 bases and J lost 3, with 14 bases in between. The CDR3 spans 15 residues. CDR3 sequence reads: CASSLDRRNNQPQHF. CDR3 nucleotides: TGTGCCAGCAGCCTCGACCGGCGGAACAATCAGCCCCAGCATTTT. The full variable domain, completed using reference TRBV7-3 and TRBJ1-5, is GAGVSQTPSNKVTEKGKYVELRCDPISGHTALYWYRQSLGQGPEFLIYFQGTGAADDSGLPNDRFFAVRPEGSVSTLKIQRTERGDSAVYLCASSLDRRNNQPQHFGDGTRLSIL.

This clone was seen a few times. The chain recombines TRBV28 with TRBJ1-2; D gene uncertain. In germline, CDR1 is MDHEN, CDR2 SYDVKM. This CDR3 is 11 amino acids long. Trimming shortened V by 10 bases and J by 8 bases, and 14 bases separated the two germline ends. This chain's CDR3 is CATFRVGGYTF. CDR3 nucleotides: TGTGCCACCTTCCGGGTGGGCGGCTACACCTTC.

The rearrangement uses TRBV5-1 and TRBJ2-5, with D hard to call. Trimming stripped 4 bases from V and 4 bases from J, with 14 bases between. There are 14 residues in the CDR3. Germline lookup yields CDR1 SGHRS and CDR2 YFSETQ. CDR3 amino acids: CASSPDNELETQYF. CDR3 coding DNA: TGCGCCAGCAGCCCAGACAACGAGTTAGAGACCCAGTACTTC.